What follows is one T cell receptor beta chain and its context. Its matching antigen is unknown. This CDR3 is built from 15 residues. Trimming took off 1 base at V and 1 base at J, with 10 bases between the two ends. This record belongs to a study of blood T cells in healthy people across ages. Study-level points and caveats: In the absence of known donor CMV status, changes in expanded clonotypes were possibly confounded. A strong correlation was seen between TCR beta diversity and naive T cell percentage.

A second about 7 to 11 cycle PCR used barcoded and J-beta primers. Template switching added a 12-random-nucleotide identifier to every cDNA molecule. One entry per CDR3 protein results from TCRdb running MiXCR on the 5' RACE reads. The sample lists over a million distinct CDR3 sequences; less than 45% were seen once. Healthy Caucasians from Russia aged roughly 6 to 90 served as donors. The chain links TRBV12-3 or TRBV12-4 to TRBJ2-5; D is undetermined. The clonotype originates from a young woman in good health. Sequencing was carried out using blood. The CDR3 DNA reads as TGTGCCAGCAGTTTAGGGCCCGTACTCCAAGAGACCCAGTACTTC. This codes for CASSLGPVLQETQYF.